A single sample is the source of the 18 T cell receptor beta chains below, sequenced in a study of T-cell memory formation after mild COVID-19. Using its own MiXCR run on the 5' RACE reads, TCRdb lists one record per CDR3 protein. The sample consists of a few hundred thousand distinct CDR3 sequences, more than 13% of them appearing once. The sample consisted of PBMCs or a T cell subset sorted from them (not recorded which). The receptors originated from a man between 18 and 29 years old who had mild COVID-19 (a few samples of this study predate the infection). Cell type and time point are not known.

This chain uses TRBV7-9 with TRBJ1-2; maybe TRBD1 (6 bases). CDR1 SEHNR and CDR2 FQNEAQ come from the germline V gene (reference sequence). This CDR3 has 12 residues. V lost 7 bases to trimming and J lost 4 bases, with 10 bases between them. CDR3 protein: CASTGGGYGYTF. The DNA for the CDR3 is TGTGCCAGCACCGGGGGCGGCTATGGCTACACCTTC.

This clonotype was counted at least ten times. CDR3 DNA: TGTGCCAGCAGAATGTTAGGACTCTATGGCTACACCTTC. This translates into CASRMLGLYGYTF. This chain uses TRBV5-6 with TRBJ1-2, with D unresolved. CDR1 and CDR2 from the germline V gene are SGHDT and YYEEEE. The CDR3 has 13 amino acids. V shed 5 bases and J shed 4 bases, with 12 bases lying between them.

The sample holds a few counts of this clonotype. The chain uses TRBV6-2 or TRBV6-3 and TRBJ1-5, with 10 positions matching TRBD1. With V trimmed by 5 bases and J by 3 bases, 22 bases remained unmatched. The length of the CDR3 is 21 residues. Germline-derived CDR1 and CDR2 are MNHEY and SVGEGT. The CDR3 loop is CASSPGFPDRGLLMINQPQHF. The CDR3 region has the DNA TGTGCCAGCAGTCCCGGCTTCCCCGACAGGGGGCTATTGATGATCAATCAGCCCCAGCATTTT.

This chain joins TRBV6-2 or TRBV6-3 and TRBJ2-7; no definite D call. The V and J ends lost 5 bases and 3 bases respectively, with 11 bases between them. The CDR3 sequence is 13 residues long. Germline lookup yields CDR1 MNHEY and CDR2 SVGEGT. This chain's CDR3 is CASSTHPIYEQYV. The DNA of the CDR3 is TGTGCCAGCAGTACACATCCGATCTACGAGCAGTACGTC.

This chain links TRBV6-6 with TRBJ2-7; TRBD1 matches 7 bases. The CDR3 sequence is 15 residues long. The germline V gene encodes CDR1 MNHNY and CDR2 SVGAGI (reference sequence). CDR3 bases: TGTGCCAGCAGTCACTCCATACAGGGGACGAGCGAGCAGTACGTC. This encodes CASSHSIQGTSEQYV.

This clonotype has just a few counts. The chain combines TRBV10-1 with TRBJ2-3, with 8 positions matching TRBD2. The germline gives CDR1 WNHNN, CDR2 SYGVQD (reference sequence). CDR3 length: 13 residues. The J segment lost 5 bases and the V segment lost 6 bases, leaving 4 bases of the junction unmatched. The CDR3 region has the DNA TGCGCCAGCAGGGAAAGCGGGGGAGATACGCAGTATTTT. Encoded protein: CASRESGGDTQYF.

This clonotype was seen a handful of times. The genes are TRBV11-2 and TRBJ2-3, with TRBD2 matching over 11 bases. Germline V gene lookup returns CDR1 SGHAT and CDR2 FQNNGV. J gave up 1 base and V 2 bases, and 2 bases lay outside the gene matches. The CDR3 length is 16 residues. The CDR3 is CASSLLTSGGTDTQYF. The CDR3 DNA reads as TGTGCCAGCAGCTTACTGACTAGCGGGGGCACAGATACGCAGTATTTT.

This clonotype was counted only a few times. The chain links TRBV19 to TRBJ2-1, with D uncertain. The CDR3 is 12 amino acids. The V gene's germline CDR1 is LNHDA and CDR2 SQIVND (reference sequence). V gave up 7 bases and J gave up 3 bases, with 7 bases separating them. CDR3 protein: CASISVYNEQFF. The CDR3 region has the DNA TGTGCCAGTATTTCCGTCTACAATGAGCAGTTCTTC.

The chain combines TRBV7-2 with TRBJ2-4; 9 nucleotides agree with TRBD1. This CDR3 has 14 amino acids. Per the germline V gene, CDR1 is SGHTA and CDR2 is FQGNSA. The trim removed 1 base at V and 8 bases at J, leaving 3 bases unmatched. The CDR3 nucleotides are TGTGCCAGCAGCTTAGTTACAGGGGGCTACATTCAGTACTTC. Residues: CASSLVTGGYIQYF. The variable domain in full, with the rest retrieved from reference TRBV7-2 and TRBJ2-4, is GAGVSQSPSNKVTEKGKDVELRCDPISGHTALYWYRQSLGQGLEFLIYFQGNSAPDKSGLPSDRFSAERTGGSVSTLTIQRTQQEDSAVYLCASSLVTGGYIQYFGAGTRLSVL.

The rearrangement links TRBV4-2 to TRBJ2-1, with D possibly being TRBD1 or TRBD2 (5 bases each). The CDR3 loop spans 12 amino acids. V lost 0 bases and J 15 bases, leaving 12 bases between the germline ends. Germline CDR1 LGHNA, CDR2 YNFKEQ. The CDR3 nucleotides are TGTGCCAGCAGCCAAGAGTACGGGGCCGCGTTCTTC. Its protein product is CASSQEYGAAFF.

This clonotype was seen only a few times. The gene calls are TRBV4-2 and TRBJ1-4; D is undetermined. There are 15 residues in the CDR3. Germline assignment: CDR1 LGHNA and CDR2 YNFKEQ. Trimming removed 0 bases from V and 8 bases from J, with 13 bases in between. The CDR3: CASSQDQPGREKLFF. CDR3 DNA sequence: TGTGCCAGCAGCCAAGATCAGCCGGGGAGGGAAAAACTGTTTTTT.

This clonotype was detected many times. The chain couples TRBV19 to TRBJ2-7; D gene unclear. The V end was cut by 6 bases, the J end by 2 bases, with 17 bases between. Per germline, CDR1 LNHDA and CDR2 SQIVND (reference sequence). CDR3 length equals 15 residues. In DNA form, the CDR3 reads TGTGCCAGTAGCCCCGGCTGGACGTCTACCTACGAGCAGTACTTC. Its protein is CASSPGWTSTYEQYF.

In its sample, this clonotype was seen many times. The CDR3 loop reads CASSVQVFNAEAFF. The CDR3 region has the DNA TGCGCCAGCAGCGTACAGGTATTCAACGCTGAAGCTTTCTTT. The V call is TRBV5-1, the J call TRBJ1-1, with D perhaps TRBD1 (5 bases). The CDR3 contains 14 residues. The V gene lost 4 bases and the J gene lost 6 bases, with 16 bases spanning the gap. Germline CDR1 and CDR2: SGHRS and YFSETQ.

The chain carries TRBV7-3 and TRBJ2-3; 7 positions agree with TRBD1. The V and J ends lost 6 bases and 6 bases, in that order; junction bases with no gene match: 9. The CDR3 is 14 amino acids. Germline loops: CDR1 SGHTA, CDR2 FQGTGA. The CDR3 region has the DNA TGTGCCAGCAGTCAACAGGGGATCGGGGATACGCAGTATTTT. Residues: CASSQQGIGDTQYF.

This clonotype was counted at least ten times. The J gene is TRBJ1-1, the V gene TRBV11-2; D gene ambiguous. V shed 1 base and J shed 0 bases, with 12 bases lying between them. The length of the CDR3 is 16 residues. Germline CDR1 SGHAT, CDR2 FQNNGV. Here the CDR3 reads CASSLVADGMNTEAFF. CDR3 in DNA: TGTGCCAGCAGCTTAGTGGCGGACGGCATGAACACTGAAGCTTTCTTT. The complete variable domain, with remaining parts taken from reference TRBV11-2 and TRBJ1-1, reads EAGVAQSPRYKIIEKRQSVAFWCNPISGHATLYWYQQILGQGPKLLIQFQNNGVVDDSQLPKDRFSAERLKGVDSTLKIQPAKLEDSAVYLCASSLVADGMNTEAFFGQGTRLTVV.

The chain joins TRBV6-6 to TRBJ2-4, with D unresolved. Trimming stripped 0 bases from V and 0 bases from J, with 12 bases between. The V gene's germline CDR1 is MNHNY and CDR2 SVGAGI (reference sequence). This CDR3 comprises 17 residues. In DNA, the CDR3 is TGTGCCAGCAGTTACTCGAGTGAGAGACTAGCCAAAAACATTCAGTACTTC. It translates to CASSYSSERLAKNIQYF.

This clonotype has more than one count but fewer than ten. The chain recombines TRBV7-6 with TRBJ2-1, with D maybe TRBD1 (5 bases). The V and J ends lost 2 bases and 3 bases respectively, with 11 bases between them. This CDR3 is built from 15 residues. Germline V gives CDR1 SGHVS, CDR2 FNYEAQ. The CDR3 loop is CASSLSQGYYNEQFF. As DNA, the CDR3 is TGTGCCAGCAGCTTAAGTCAGGGCTACTACAATGAGCAGTTCTTC.

This clonotype was seen only a few times. This chain uses TRBV2 with TRBJ2-1, with D uncertain. The CDR3 has 13 amino acids. The germline V gene has CDR1 SNHLY and CDR2 FYNNEI. Between the trimmed V and J ends, which lost 6 bases and 5 bases, there was a span of 11 bases. The CDR3 here is CASSVSYNNEQFF. The CDR3 nucleotides are TGTGCCAGCAGCGTATCCTACAACAATGAGCAGTTCTTC.